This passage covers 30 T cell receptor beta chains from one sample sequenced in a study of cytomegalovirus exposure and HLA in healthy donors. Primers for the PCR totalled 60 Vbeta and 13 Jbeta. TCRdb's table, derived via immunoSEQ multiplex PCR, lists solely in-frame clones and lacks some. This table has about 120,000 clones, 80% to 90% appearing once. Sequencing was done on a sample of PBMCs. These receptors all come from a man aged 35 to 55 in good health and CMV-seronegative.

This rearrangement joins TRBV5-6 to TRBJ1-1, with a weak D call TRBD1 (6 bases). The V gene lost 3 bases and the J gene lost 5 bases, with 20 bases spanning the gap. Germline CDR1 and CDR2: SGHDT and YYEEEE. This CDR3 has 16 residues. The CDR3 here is CASSYDRDTGYTEAFF. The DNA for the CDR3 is TGTGCCAGCAGCTACGATAGGGACACCGGCTATACTGAAGCTTTCTTT.

Here the CDR3 DNA reads TGTGCCAGCAGCGTAACGCCGACAGGGCCTCTTGAAGCTTTCTTT. Translating it yields CASSVTPTGPLEAFF. This chain links TRBV9 with TRBJ1-1; 7 bases match TRBD1. With V trimmed by 1 base and J by 7 bases, 10 bases remained unmatched. CDR1 and CDR2 (germline): SGDLS, YYNGEE. There are 15 residues in the CDR3.

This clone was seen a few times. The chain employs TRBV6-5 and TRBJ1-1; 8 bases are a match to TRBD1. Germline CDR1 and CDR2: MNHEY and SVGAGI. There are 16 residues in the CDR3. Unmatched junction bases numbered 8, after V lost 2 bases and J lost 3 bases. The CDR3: CASSYERTGPYTEAFF. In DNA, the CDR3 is TGTGCCAGCAGTTACGAGAGGACAGGGCCTTACACTGAAGCTTTCTTT.

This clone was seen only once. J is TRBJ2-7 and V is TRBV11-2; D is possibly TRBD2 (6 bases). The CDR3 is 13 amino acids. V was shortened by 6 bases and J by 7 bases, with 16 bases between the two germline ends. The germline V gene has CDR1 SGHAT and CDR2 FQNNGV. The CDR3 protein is CASSQILAREQYF. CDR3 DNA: TGTGCCAGCAGTCAGATTCTAGCGCGGGAGCAGTACTTC. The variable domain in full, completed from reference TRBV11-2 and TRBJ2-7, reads EAGVAQSPRYKIIEKRQSVAFWCNPISGHATLYWYQQILGQGPKLLIQFQNNGVVDDSQLPKDRFSAERLKGVDSTLKIQPAKLEDSAVYLCASSQILAREQYFGPGTRLTVT.

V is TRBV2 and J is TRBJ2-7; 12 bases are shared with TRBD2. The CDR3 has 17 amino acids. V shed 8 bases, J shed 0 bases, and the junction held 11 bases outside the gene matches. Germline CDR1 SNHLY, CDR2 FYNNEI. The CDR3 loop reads CASPASRLAGDSYEQYF. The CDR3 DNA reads TGTGCCAGCCCGGCAAGCCGACTAGCGGGGGACTCCTACGAGCAGTACTTC.

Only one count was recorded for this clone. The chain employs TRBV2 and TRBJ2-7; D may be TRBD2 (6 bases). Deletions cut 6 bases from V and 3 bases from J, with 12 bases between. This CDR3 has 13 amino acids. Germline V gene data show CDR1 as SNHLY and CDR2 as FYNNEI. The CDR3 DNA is TGTGCCAGCAGGGAGGGGCGGATCTACGAGCAGTACTTC. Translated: CASREGRIYEQYF.

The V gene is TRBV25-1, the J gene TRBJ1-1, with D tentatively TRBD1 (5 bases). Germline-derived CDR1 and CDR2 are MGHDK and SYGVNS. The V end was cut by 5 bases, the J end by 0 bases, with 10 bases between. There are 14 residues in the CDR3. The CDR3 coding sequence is TGTGCCAGCAGTTTCCGGGGGATGAACACTGAAGCTTTCTTT. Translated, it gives CASSFRGMNTEAFF. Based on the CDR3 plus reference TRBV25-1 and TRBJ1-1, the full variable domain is EADIYQTPRYLVIGTGKKITLECSQTMGHDKMYWYQQDPGMELHLIHYSYGVNSTEKGDLSSESTVSRIRTEHFPLTLESARPSHTSQYLCASSFRGMNTEAFFGQGTRLTVV.

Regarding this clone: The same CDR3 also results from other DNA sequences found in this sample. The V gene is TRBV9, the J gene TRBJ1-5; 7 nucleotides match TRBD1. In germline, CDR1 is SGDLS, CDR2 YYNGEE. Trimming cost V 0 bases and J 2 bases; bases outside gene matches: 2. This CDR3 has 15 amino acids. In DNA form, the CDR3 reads TGTGCCAGCAGCGTAGGACAGGGTGGCAATCAGCCCCAGCATTTT. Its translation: CASSVGQGGNQPQHF.

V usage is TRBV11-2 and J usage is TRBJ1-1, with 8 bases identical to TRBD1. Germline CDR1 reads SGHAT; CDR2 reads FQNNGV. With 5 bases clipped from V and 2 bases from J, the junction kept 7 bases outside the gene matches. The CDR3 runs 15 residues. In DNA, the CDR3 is TGTGCCAGCAGCCTGATGGGACAGGTTAACACTGAAGCTTTCTTT. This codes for CASSLMGQVNTEAFF.

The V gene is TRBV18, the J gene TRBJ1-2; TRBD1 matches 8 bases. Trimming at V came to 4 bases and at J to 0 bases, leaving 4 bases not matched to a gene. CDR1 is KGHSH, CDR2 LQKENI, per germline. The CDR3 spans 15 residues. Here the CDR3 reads CASSRDRRPNYGYTF. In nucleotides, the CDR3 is TGTGCCAGCTCACGGGACAGGCGCCCTAACTATGGCTACACCTTC. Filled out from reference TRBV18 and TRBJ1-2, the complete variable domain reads NAGVMQNPRHLVRRRGQEARLRCSPMKGHSHVYWYRQLPEEGLKFMVYLQKENIIDESGMPKERFSAEFPKEGPSILRIQQVVRGDSAAYFCASSRDRRPNYGYTFGSGTRLTVV.

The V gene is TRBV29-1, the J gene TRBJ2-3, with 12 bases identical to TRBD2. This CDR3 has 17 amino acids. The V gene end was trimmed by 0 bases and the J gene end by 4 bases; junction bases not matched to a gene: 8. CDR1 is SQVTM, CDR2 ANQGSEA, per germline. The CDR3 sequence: CSVEDWTSGEESDTQYF. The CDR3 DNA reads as TGCAGCGTTGAAGATTGGACTAGCGGGGAGGAGTCAGATACGCAGTATTTT.

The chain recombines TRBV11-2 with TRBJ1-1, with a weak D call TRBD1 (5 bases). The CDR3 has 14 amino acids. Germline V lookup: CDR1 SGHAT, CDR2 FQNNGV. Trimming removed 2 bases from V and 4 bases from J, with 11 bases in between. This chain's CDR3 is CASSLSGGGTEAFF. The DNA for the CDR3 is TGTGCCAGCAGCTTAAGCGGGGGGGGCACTGAAGCTTTCTTT.

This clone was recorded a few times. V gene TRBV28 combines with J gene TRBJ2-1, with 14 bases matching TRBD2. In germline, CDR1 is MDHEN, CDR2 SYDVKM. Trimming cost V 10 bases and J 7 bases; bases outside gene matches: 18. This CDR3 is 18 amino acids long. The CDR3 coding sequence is TGTGCCATCGCACGGACTAGCGGGGGGCCGAGCTACGTTAATGAGCAGTTCTTC. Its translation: CAIARTSGGPSYVNEQFF.

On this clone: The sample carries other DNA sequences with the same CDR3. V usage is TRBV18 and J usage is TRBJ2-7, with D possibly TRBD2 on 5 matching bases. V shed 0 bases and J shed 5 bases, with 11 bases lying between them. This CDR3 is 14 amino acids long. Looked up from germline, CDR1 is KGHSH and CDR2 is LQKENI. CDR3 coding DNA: TGTGCCAGCTCACCACCCGCCACTAGGGACGAGCAGTACTTC. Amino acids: CASSPPATRDEQYF.

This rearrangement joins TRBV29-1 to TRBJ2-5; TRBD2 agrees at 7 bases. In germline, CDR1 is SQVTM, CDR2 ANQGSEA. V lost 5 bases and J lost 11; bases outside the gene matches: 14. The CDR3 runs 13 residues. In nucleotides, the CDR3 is TGCAGCGTTAGCCCGGGGGAGGGGCAAAAGCAGTACTTC. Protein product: CSVSPGEGQKQYF. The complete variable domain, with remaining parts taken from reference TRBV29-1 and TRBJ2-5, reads SAVISQKPSRDICQRGTSLTIQCQVDSQVTMMFWYRQQPGQSLTLIATANQGSEATYESGFVIDKFPISRPNLTFSTLTVSNMSPEDSSIYLCSVSPGEGQKQYFGPGTRLLVL.

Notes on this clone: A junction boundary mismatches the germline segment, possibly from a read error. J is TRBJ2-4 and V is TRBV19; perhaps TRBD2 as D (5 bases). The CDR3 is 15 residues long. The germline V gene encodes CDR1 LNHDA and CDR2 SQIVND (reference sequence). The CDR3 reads CASAGVPAAKNSQYF. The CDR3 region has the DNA TGTGCCAGTGCCGGGGTTCCTGCAGCCAAAAACAGTCAGTACTTC.

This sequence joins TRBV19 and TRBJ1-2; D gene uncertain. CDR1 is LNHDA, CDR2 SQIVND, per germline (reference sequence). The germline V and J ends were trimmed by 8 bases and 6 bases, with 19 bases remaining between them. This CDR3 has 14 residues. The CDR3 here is CASYDFGYSNGYTF. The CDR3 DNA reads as TGTGCCAGTTACGACTTCGGTTATTCGAATGGCTACACCTTC. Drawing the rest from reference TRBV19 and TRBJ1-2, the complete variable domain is DGGITQSPKYLFRKEGQNVTLSCEQNLNHDAMYWYRQDPGQGLRLIYYSQIVNDFQKGDIAEGYSVSREKKESFPLTVTSAQKNPTAFYLCASYDFGYSNGYTFGSGTRLTVV.

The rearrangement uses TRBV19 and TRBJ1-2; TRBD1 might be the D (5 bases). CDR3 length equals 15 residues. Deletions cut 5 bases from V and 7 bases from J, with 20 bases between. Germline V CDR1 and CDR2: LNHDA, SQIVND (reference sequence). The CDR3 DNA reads TGTGCCAGTAGTGCCAATTCCGGGACTTTGACTGGCTACACCTTC. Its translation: CASSANSGTLTGYTF.

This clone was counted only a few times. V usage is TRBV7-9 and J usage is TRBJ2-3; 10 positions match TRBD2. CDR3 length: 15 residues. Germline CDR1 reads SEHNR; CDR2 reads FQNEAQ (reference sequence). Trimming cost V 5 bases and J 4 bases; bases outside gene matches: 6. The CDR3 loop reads CASSLASGSADTQYF. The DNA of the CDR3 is TGTGCCAGCAGCCTTGCTAGCGGGAGTGCAGATACGCAGTATTTT.

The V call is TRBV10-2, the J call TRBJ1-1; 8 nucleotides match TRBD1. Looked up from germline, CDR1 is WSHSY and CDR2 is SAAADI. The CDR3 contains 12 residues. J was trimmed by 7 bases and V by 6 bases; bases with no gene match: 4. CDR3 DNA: TGCGCCAGCAGACGCGGGACAGGTGAAGCTTTCTTT. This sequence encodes CASRRGTGEAFF.

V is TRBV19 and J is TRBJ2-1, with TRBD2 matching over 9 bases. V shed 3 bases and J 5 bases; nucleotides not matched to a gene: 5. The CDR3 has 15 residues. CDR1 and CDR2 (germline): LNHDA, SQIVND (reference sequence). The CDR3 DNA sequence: TGTGCCAGTAGTATGTGGTCTAGCGGGAACAATGAGCAGTTCTTC. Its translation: CASSMWSSGNNEQFF.

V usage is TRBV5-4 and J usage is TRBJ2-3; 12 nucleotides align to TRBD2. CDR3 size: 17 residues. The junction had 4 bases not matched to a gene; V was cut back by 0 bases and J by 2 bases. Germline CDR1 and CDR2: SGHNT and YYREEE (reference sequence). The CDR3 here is CASSLGGLAGTTDTQYF. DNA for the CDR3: TGTGCCAGCAGCTTGGGCGGACTAGCGGGAACCACAGATACGCAGTATTTT.

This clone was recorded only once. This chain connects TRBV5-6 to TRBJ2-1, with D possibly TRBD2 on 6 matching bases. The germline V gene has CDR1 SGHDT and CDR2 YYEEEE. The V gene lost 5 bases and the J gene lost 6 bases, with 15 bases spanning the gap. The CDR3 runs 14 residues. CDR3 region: CASSPFPGANEQFF. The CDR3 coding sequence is TGTGCCAGCAGTCCCTTTCCGGGAGCCAATGAGCAGTTCTTC.

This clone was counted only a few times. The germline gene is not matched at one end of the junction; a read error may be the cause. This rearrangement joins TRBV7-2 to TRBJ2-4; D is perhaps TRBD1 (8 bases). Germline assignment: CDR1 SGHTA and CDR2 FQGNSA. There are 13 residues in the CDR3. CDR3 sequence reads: CASSEQGGNSQYF. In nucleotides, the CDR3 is TGTGCCAGCAGCGAACAGGGGGGGAACAGTCAGTACTTC.

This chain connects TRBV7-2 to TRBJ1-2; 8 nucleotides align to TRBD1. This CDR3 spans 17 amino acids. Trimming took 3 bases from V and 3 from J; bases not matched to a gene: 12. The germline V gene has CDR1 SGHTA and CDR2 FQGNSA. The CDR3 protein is CASSFEPNRRGHYGYTF. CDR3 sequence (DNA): TGTGCCAGCAGCTTCGAGCCAAACCGCAGGGGGCACTATGGCTACACCTTC.

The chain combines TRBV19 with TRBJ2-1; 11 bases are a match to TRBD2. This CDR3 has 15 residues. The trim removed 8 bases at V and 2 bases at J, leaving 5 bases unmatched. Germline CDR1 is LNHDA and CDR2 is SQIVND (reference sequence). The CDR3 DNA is TGTGCCAGTGGTAGCGGGAGGGCCCCCTACAATGAGCAGTTCTTC. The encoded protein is CASGSGRAPYNEQFF.

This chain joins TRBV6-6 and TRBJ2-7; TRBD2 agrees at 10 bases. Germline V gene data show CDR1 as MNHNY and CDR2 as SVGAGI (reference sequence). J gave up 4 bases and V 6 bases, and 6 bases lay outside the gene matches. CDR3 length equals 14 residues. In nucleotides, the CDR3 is TGTGCCAGCAGCCCTCTAGCGGGAGCTTACGAGCAGTACTTC. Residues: CASSPLAGAYEQYF.

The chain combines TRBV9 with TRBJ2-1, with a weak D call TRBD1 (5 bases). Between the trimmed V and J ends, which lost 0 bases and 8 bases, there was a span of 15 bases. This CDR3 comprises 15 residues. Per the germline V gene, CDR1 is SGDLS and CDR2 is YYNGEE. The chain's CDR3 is CASSVAPRTSHEQFF. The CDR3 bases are TGTGCCAGCAGCGTAGCCCCGCGGACATCCCATGAGCAGTTCTTC.

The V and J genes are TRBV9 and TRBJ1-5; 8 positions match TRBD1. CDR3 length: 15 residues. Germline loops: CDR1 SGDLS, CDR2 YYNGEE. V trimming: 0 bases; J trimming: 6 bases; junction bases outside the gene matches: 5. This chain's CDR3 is CASSVDPGGSQPQHF. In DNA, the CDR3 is TGTGCCAGCAGCGTAGATCCAGGGGGCAGTCAGCCCCAGCATTTT.

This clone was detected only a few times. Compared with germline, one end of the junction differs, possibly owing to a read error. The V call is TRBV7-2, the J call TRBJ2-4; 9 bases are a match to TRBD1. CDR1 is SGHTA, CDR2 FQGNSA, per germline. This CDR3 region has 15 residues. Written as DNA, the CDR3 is TGTGCCAGCAGCTCCTCCGCGACAGGGGGAAACAGTCAGTACTTC. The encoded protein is CASSSSATGGNSQYF.